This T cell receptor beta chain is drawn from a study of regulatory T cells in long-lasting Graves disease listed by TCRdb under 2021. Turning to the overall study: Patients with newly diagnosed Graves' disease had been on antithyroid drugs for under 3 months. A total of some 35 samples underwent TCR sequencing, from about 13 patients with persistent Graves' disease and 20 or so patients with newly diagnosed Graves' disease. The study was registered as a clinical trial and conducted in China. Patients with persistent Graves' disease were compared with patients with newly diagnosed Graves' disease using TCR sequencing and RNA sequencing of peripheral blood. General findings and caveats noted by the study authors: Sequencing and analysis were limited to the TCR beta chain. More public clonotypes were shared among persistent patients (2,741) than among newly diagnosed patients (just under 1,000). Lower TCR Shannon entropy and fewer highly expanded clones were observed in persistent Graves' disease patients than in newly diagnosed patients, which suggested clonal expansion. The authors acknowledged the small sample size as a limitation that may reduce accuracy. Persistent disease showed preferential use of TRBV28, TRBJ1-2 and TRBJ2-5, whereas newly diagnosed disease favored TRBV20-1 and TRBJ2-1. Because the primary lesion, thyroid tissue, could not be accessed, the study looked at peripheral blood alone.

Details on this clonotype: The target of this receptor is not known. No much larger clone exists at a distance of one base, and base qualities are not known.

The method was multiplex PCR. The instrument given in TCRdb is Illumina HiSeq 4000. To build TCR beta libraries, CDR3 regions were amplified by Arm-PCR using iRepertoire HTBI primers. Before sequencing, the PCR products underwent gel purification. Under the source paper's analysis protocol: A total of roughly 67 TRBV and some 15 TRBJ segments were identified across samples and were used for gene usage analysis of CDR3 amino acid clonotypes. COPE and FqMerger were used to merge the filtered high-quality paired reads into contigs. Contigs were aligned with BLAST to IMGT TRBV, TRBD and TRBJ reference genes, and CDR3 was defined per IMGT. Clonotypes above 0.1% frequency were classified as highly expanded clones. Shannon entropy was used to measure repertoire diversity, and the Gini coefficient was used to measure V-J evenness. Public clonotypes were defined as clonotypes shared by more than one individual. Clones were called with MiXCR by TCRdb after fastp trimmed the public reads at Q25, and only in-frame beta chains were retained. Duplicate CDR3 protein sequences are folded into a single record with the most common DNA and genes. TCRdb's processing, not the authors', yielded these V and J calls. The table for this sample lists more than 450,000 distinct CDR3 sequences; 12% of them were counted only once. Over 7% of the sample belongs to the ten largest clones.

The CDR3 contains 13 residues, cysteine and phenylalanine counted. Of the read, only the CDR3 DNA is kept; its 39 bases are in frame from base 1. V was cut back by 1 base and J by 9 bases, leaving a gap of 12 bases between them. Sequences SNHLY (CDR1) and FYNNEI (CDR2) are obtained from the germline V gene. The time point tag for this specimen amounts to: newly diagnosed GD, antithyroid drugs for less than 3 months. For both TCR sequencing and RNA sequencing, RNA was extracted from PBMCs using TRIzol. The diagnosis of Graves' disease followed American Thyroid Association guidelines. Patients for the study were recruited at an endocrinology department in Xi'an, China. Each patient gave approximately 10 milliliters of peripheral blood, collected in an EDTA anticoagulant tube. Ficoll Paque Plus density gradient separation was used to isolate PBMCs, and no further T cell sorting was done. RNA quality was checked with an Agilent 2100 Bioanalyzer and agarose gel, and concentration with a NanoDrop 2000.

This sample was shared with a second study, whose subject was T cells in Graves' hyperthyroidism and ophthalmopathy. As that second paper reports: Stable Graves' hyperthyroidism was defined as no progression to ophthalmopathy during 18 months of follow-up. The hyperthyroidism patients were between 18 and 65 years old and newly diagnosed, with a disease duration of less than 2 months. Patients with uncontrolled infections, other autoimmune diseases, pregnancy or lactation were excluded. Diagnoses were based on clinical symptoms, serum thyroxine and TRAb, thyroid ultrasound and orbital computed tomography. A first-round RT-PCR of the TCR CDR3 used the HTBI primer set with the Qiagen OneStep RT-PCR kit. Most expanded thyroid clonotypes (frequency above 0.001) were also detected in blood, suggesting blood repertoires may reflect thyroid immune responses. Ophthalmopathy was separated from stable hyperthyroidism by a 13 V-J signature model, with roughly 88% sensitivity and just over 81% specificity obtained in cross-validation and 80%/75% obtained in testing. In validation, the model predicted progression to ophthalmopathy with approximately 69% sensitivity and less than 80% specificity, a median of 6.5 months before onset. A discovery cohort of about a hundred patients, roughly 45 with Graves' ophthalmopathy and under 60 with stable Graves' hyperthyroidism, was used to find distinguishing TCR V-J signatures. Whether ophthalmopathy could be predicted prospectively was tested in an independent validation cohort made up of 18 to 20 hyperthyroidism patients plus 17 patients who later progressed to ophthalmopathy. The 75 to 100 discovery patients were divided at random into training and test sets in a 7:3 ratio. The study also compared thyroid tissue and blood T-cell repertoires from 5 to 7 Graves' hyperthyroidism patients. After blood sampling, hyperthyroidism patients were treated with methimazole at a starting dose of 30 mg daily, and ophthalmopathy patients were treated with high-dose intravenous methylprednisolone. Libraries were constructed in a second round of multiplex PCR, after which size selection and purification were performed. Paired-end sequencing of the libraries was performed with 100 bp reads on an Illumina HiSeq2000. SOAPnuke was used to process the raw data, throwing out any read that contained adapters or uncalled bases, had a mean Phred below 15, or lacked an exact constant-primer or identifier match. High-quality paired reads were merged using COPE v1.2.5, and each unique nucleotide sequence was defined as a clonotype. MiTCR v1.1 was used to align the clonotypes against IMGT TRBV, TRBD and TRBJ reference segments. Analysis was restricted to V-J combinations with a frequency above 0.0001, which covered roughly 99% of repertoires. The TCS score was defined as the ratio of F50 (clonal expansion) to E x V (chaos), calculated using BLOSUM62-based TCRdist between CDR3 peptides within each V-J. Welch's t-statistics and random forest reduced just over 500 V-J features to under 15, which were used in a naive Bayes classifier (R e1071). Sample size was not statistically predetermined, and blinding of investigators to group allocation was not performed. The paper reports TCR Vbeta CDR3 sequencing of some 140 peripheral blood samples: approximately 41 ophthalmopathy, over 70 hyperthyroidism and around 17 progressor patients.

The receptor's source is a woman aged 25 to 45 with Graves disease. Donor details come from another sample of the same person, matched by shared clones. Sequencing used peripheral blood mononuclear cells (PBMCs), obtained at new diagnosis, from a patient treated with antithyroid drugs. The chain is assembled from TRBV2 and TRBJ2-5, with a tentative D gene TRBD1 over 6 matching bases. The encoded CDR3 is CASSEVQSGAQYF. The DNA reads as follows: TGTGCCAGCAGTGAAGTACAGTCAGGGGCCCAGTACTTC.